This is a list of T cell receptor beta chains from one sample in a study of shared clonotypes between healthy human individuals. Sequencing was performed with immunoSEQ multiplex PCR; in TCRdb, only in-frame clones are kept and a portion is missing. This sample has 740,000 or so clones; around four fifths occur once, and the top ten carry 1.5% to 2%. The sequenced sample consisted of memory CD4+ T cells sorted from blood. Receptors originate from a woman in her twenties or thirties in good health. Each CDR3 is given with its conserved first and last residue. The D gene is left open where the match is weak. Some rows mark clone size as missing; the rest say once, few, many or name a class of expanded clone.

>-|-|TRBV2|TRBJ2-1
CASSYLVAGNEQFF
TGTGCCAGCAGTTACCTCGTCGCGGGGAATGAGCAGTTCTTC
>-|-|TRBV7-3|TRBJ2-3
CASSPPATDTQYF
TGTGCCAGCAGCCCCCCTGCCACAGATACGCAGTATTTT
>-|TRBD1|TRBV5-1|TRBJ1-2
CASSSGQGAVGYTF
TGCGCCAGCAGCTCTGGACAGGGGGCGGTTGGCTACACCTTC
>-|TRBD1|TRBV6-1|TRBJ1-2
CASSHRQGGSGYTF
TGTGCCAGCAGCCACAGACAGGGAGGGAGCGGCTACACCTTC
>-|-|TRBV6-1|TRBJ1-1
CASSAGVMNTEAFF
TGTGCCAGCAGTGCCGGCGTCATGAACACTGAAGCTTTCTTT
>-|TRBD2|TRBV28|TRBJ2-2
CASSFSVLAGAPGELFF
TGTGCCAGCAGTTTTTCGGTCTTAGCGGGAGCCCCCGGGGAGCTGTTTTTT
>-|-|TRBV5-1|TRBJ2-2
CASSYTVTRESGELFF
TGCGCCAGCAGCTACACCGTAACCCGAGAATCCGGGGAGCTGTTTTTT
>-|-|TRBV18|TRBJ1-3
CASSPRESGNTIYF
TGTGCCAGCTCACCAAGGGAATCGGGAAACACCATATATTTT
>-|TRBD1|TRBV7-3|TRBJ2-3
CASSLGQGANTDTQYF
TGTGCCAGCAGCTTAGGGCAGGGGGCAAACACAGATACGCAGTATTTT
>once|-|TRBV28|TRBJ1-1
CASSPHGTEAFF
TGTGCCAGCAGCCCCCATGGCACTGAAGCTTTCTTT
>-|-|TRBV18|TRBJ1-1
CASSPTANTEAFF
TGTGCCAGCTCACCAACAGCCAACACTGAAGCTTTCTTT
>-|-|TRBV6-5|TRBJ1-1
CASSFDTFNTEAFF
TGTGCCAGCAGCTTCGACACATTCAACACTGAAGCTTTCTTT
>-|-|TRBV2|TRBJ1-5
CASNRDGPSNQPQHF
TGTGCCAGCAATCGGGACGGGCCAAGCAATCAGCCCCAGCATTTT
>few|-|TRBV4-1|TRBJ1-1
CASSRVGGNTEAFF
TGCGCCAGCAGCCGGGTGGGAGGAAACACTGAAGCTTTCTTT
>-|-|TRBV28|TRBJ1-3
CASTPFGAGNTIYF
TGTGCCAGCACCCCCTTTGGGGCCGGAAACACCATATATTTT
>-|TRBD1|TRBV11-2|TRBJ2-7
CASSSTDRGNEQYF
TGTGCCAGCAGCTCAACCGACAGGGGGAACGAGCAGTACTTC
>-|-|TRBV7-8|TRBJ2-1
CASSSAGPGQFF
TGTGCCAGCAGCTCCGCGGGCCCCGGGCAGTTCTTC